What follows are 25 T cell receptor beta chains derived from one specimen sequenced in a study of glioma-infiltrating T cells. Using RNA template, CDR3s of TCR alpha and beta were amplified with iRepertoire arm-PCR. TCRdb re-called the multiplex PCR reads with MiXCR, one entry per CDR3 protein. The sample contains about 400,000 distinct CDR3 sequences, 35% to 45% of which appear only once. The sequenced sample consisted of glioma tissue, nonneoplastic brain tissue, or PBMCs (not recorded which). Source of these receptors: a human donor with low-grade glioma or glioblastoma, undergoing nonglioma brain surgery, or in good health (not recorded which).

This clonotype was seen a few times. A much larger clone sits a single nucleotide away, making a read error possible. The rearrangement links TRBV27 to TRBJ2-1; TRBD2 matches at 11 bases. J gave up 4 bases and V 8 bases, and 7 bases lay outside the gene matches. CDR3 size: 15 residues. Per germline, CDR1 MNHEY and CDR2 SMNVEV (reference sequence). The CDR3: CASGSGLADYNEQFF. CDR3 bases: TGTGCCAGCGGTTCGGGACTAGCGGATTACAATGAGCAGTTCTTC.

The chain couples TRBV6-5 to TRBJ2-7; TRBD1 matches at 8 bases. The CDR3 is made up of 19 amino acids. The junction had 24 bases not matched to a gene; V was cut back by 4 bases and J by 7 bases. Germline V gene sequence: CDR1 MNHEY, CDR2 SVGAGI. CDR3 DNA: TGTGCCAGCAGTTTAGCGACGGGACAGGTCGGCTCTACTGGAAAAGAGCAGTACTTC. This codes for CASSLATGQVGSTGKEQYF.

V gene TRBV20-1 combines with J gene TRBJ2-1; D is possibly TRBD1 or TRBD2 (7 bases each). Trimming stripped 0 bases from V and 3 bases from J, with 12 bases between. The CDR3 consists of 15 residues. Germline CDR1 DFQATT, CDR2 SNEGSKA (reference sequence). In nucleotides, the CDR3 is TGCAGTGCTAGAGAGCAGGGGGACTACTACAATGAGCAGTTCTTC. This translates into CSAREQGDYYNEQFF.

The chain recombines TRBV3-1 with TRBJ2-7; a possible D gene is TRBD2 (5 bases). The germline V gene has CDR1 LGHDT and CDR2 YNNKEL (reference sequence). The CDR3 runs 13 residues. The V end was cut by 3 bases, the J end by 6 bases, with 12 bases between. This CDR3 is CASSQISAGEQYF. The CDR3 region has the DNA TGTGCCAGCAGCCAGATTAGCGCGGGCGAGCAGTACTTC.

V is TRBV7-9 and J is TRBJ2-7; 10 bases line up with TRBD2. The CDR3 has 16 residues. The junction had 8 bases not matched to a gene; V was cut back by 1 base and J by 5 bases. Germline V lookup: CDR1 SEHNR, CDR2 FQNEAQ (reference sequence). The CDR3 nucleotides read TGTGCCAGCAGCTTAGGAGGGCCTAGCGGGAGTGACGAGCAGTACTTC. Amino acid sequence: CASSLGGPSGSDEQYF.

This clonotype was observed many times. The chain has TRBV6-1 and TRBJ1-2, with D possibly TRBD1 on 6 matching bases. CDR1 and CDR2 (germline): MNHNS, SASEGT. The CDR3 length is 16 residues. V lost 5 bases to trimming and J lost 1 base, with 17 bases between them. The CDR3 here is CASSYLQGDRNYGYTF. The DNA for the CDR3 is TGTGCCAGCAGTTATTTACAGGGAGACCGTAACTATGGCTACACCTTC.

A note on this clonotype: A read error may be the cause here, since a much bigger clone is one base away. This sequence joins TRBV6-2 or TRBV6-3 and TRBJ2-5, with D hard to call. This CDR3 is built from 13 residues. Per germline, CDR1 MNHEY and CDR2 SVGEGT. Trimming removed 4 bases from V and 3 bases from J, with 9 bases in between. The CDR3 DNA reads as TGTGCCAGCAGTTTCCAGCCAGAAGAGACCCAGTACTTC. It encodes CASSFQPEETQYF.

This chain joins TRBV20-1 and TRBJ2-7; unclear D gene. Germline V CDR1 and CDR2: DFQATT, SNEGSKA (reference sequence). This CDR3 is built from 15 residues. V lost 6 bases to trimming and J lost 2 bases, with 20 bases between them. The CDR3 DNA follows: TGCAGTGCCTATCCGCCGAAGCGCCAAACCTACGAGCAGTACTTC. Protein: CSAYPPKRQTYEQYF.

About this clonotype: A read error is possible here, since a much larger clone lies one base away. The rearrangement joins TRBV25-1 to TRBJ2-1; TRBD2 matches 7 bases. Germline V gene data show CDR1 as MGHDK and CDR2 as SYGVNS. The length of the CDR3 is 13 residues. CDR3 in amino acids: CATEAGVYNEHFF. The CDR3 nucleotides read TGTGCCACAGAGGCGGGAGTCTACAATGAGCACTTCTTC.

Notes on this clonotype: A read error may be the cause here, since a much bigger clone is one base away. The final CDR3 position lacks the conserved phenylalanine or tryptophan, pointing to a likely read error. This chain joins TRBV28 and TRBJ2-7; weak D call: TRBD2 (5 bases). Germline-derived CDR1 and CDR2 are MDHEN and SYDVKM. V lost 1 base and J 4 bases, leaving 11 bases between the germline ends. The CDR3 spans 14 residues. The CDR3 protein is CASSLSNSGYEQYL. The CDR3 bases are TGTGCCAGCAGTTTATCGAATTCGGGGTACGAGCAGTACCTC.

This clonotype has more than one count but fewer than ten. The chain carries TRBV7-6 and TRBJ2-1; no clear D gene. The V and J ends lost 1 base and 8 bases respectively, with 12 bases between them. Germline CDR1 SGHVS, CDR2 FNYEAQ. The CDR3 covers 14 residues. CDR3 DNA sequence: TGTGCCAGCAGCTTAGGGGGTAACGGAGATGAGCAGTTCTTC. Its translation is CASSLGGNGDEQFF.

V usage is TRBV7-3 and J usage is TRBJ2-1, with TRBD2 identical over 11 bases. Germline CDR1 and CDR2: SGHTA and FQGTGA. CDR3 length equals 17 residues. The junction had 10 bases not matched to a gene; V was cut back by 5 bases and J by 4 bases. The CDR3 bases are TGTGCCAGCAGCACATCCCTAGCGGGAGGAAGTTACAATGAGCAGTTCTTC. It translates to CASSTSLAGGSYNEQFF.

The chain employs TRBV28 and TRBJ2-1, with D perhaps being TRBD1 or TRBD2 (5 bases each). CDR1 is MDHEN and CDR2 is SYDVKM in the germline V gene. The CDR3 spans 16 residues. Trimming left V 6 bases short and J 2 bases short, with 17 bases between. Here the CDR3 DNA reads TGTGCCAGCAGCCAAGATGTCGGGACCACCTACAATGAGCAGTTCTTC. It encodes CASSQDVGTTYNEQFF.

The CDR3 is CSVEDSGWAGDTQYF. CDR3 DNA sequence: TGCAGCGTTGAAGATAGTGGGTGGGCCGGAGATACGCAGTATTTT. V gene TRBV29-1 combines with J gene TRBJ2-3, with no clear D. Germline V gene lookup returns CDR1 SQVTM and CDR2 ANQGSEA. This CDR3 is built from 15 residues. The V end lost 0 bases, the J end lost 5 bases, and 15 bases lay between the germline ends.

This clonotype was recorded many times. The rearrangement links TRBV20-1 to TRBJ1-2; no firm D call. Trimming stripped 3 bases from V and 4 bases from J, with 9 bases between. This CDR3 has 12 residues. Germline V gives CDR1 DFQATT, CDR2 SNEGSKA (reference sequence). This CDR3 reads CSASFVGYGYTF. As DNA, the CDR3 is TGCAGTGCTAGTTTCGTCGGCTATGGCTACACCTTC.

This clonotype appeared many times. The V gene is TRBV6-2 or TRBV6-3, the J gene TRBJ2-1, with TRBD1 as a possible D gene (6 bases). Germline V gene sequence: CDR1 MNHEY, CDR2 SVGEGT. Deletions cut 4 bases from V and 1 base from J, with 8 bases between. The CDR3 consists of 14 residues. The CDR3 loop reads CASSFRGSYNEQFF. Here the CDR3 DNA reads TGTGCCAGCAGTTTCAGGGGATCCTACAATGAGCAGTTCTTC.

About this clonotype: A clone one base away is much larger, so this may be a read error. The chain employs TRBV15 and TRBJ2-7; D is ambiguous. Germline V CDR1 and CDR2: LNHNV, YYDKDF (reference sequence). There are 14 residues in the CDR3. Between the trimmed V and J ends, which lost 4 bases and 4 bases, there was a span of 14 bases. The CDR3 nucleotides are TGTGCCACCAGCAAAGTAAGGTCGAGGTACGAGCAGTACTTC. Amino acids: CATSKVRSRYEQYF.

The V and J genes are TRBV19 and TRBJ1-1; D is perhaps TRBD1 (5 bases). The germline gives CDR1 LNHDA, CDR2 SQIVND (reference sequence). CDR3 length: 12 amino acids. V lost 10 bases and J 6 bases, leaving 15 bases between the germline ends. For the CDR3, the DNA is TGTGCCACCTCCCAGGGTGCGGCTGAAGCTTTCTTT. Residues: CATSQGAAEAFF.

This clonotype has only a few counts. The chain couples TRBV2 to TRBJ1-1, with a weak D call TRBD1 (5 bases). The CDR3 is 15 amino acids. Trimming stripped 7 bases from V and 0 bases from J, with 15 bases between. The V gene's germline CDR1 is SNHLY and CDR2 FYNNEI. CDR3 region: CASTFGGGMNTEAFF. DNA of the CDR3: TGTGCCAGCACCTTTGGGGGGGGAATGAACACTGAAGCTTTCTTT. The full variable domain, in which reference TRBV2 and TRBJ1-1 provide the parts outside the CDR3, is EPEVTQTPSHQVTQMGQEVILRCVPISNHLYFYWYRQILGQKVEFLVSFYNNEISEKSEIFDDQFSVERPDGSNFTLKIRSTKLEDSAMYFCASTFGGGMNTEAFFGQGTRLTVV.

The chain employs TRBV7-9 and TRBJ1-1; the D is unclear. Trimming took 5 bases from V and 9 from J, leaving 22 bases between them. The germline V gene encodes CDR1 SEHNR and CDR2 FQNEAQ (reference sequence). The CDR3 totals 15 residues. The CDR3 region has the DNA TGTGCCAGCAGCCCCTCTGCGCACTCCACCCCGAAAGCTTTCTTT. This gives the protein CASSPSAHSTPKAFF.

The chain couples TRBV20-1 to TRBJ1-1; D gene uncertain. CDR1 is DFQATT, CDR2 SNEGSKA, per germline (reference sequence). The CDR3 consists of 15 residues. V was clipped by 0 bases and J by 3 bases, with 14 bases between them. In nucleotides, the CDR3 is TGCAGTGCTAGAGATTGGTCACAGTGCCACACTGAAGCTTTCTTT. Translation: CSARDWSQCHTEAFF.

This clonotype came up a few times. The rearrangement uses TRBV28 and TRBJ2-1, with 8 bases lining up with TRBD2. The CDR3 covers 17 residues. Germline V gives CDR1 MDHEN, CDR2 SYDVKM. V lost 6 bases, J lost 2 bases, and 12 bases stayed unmatched. Written as DNA, the CDR3 is TGTGCCAGCAGCCGGGGGGGGGGTGCCGCTGCCTACAATGAGCAGTTCTTC. The encoded protein is CASSRGGGAAAYNEQFF. Looking up the rest from reference TRBV28 and TRBJ2-1 gives the full variable domain: DVKVTQSSRYLVKRTGEKVFLECVQDMDHENMFWYRQDPGLGLRLIYFSYDVKMKEKGDIPEGYSVSREKKERFSLILESASTNQTSMYLCASSRGGGAAAYNEQFFGPGTRLTVL.

A note on this clonotype: This may be a read error: a much more frequent sequence differs by one nucleotide. CDR3 in DNA: TGTGCCAGCAGGGTCGAGAGGTCCGGGAGGAAGCAGTACTTC. It codes for CASRVERSGRKQYF. The J gene is TRBJ2-7, the V gene TRBV27, with 7 nucleotides matching TRBD2. Trimming removed 6 bases from V and 8 bases from J; junction bases left unmatched: 13. The CDR3 runs to 14 residues. Germline V gene sequence: CDR1 MNHEY, CDR2 SMNVEV (reference sequence).

In this sample, this clonotype turned up a few times. The rearrangement joins TRBV20-1 to TRBJ2-3; the D gene could be TRBD1 or TRBD2 (5 bases each). Germline-derived CDR1 and CDR2 are DFQATT and SNEGSKA (reference sequence). This CDR3 is built from 14 residues. Trimming took 6 bases from V and 1 from J, leaving 14 bases between them. CDR3 sequence (DNA): TGCAGTGCCCGGGACCGACGAGGCACAGATACGCAGTATTTT. Residues: CSARDRRGTDTQYF.

This clonotype was detected only a few times. J is TRBJ2-7 and V is TRBV4-1; D ambiguous. The CDR3 consists of 14 residues. CDR1 is MGHRA, CDR2 YSYEKL, per germline. V shed 0 bases and J shed 6 bases, with 12 bases lying between them. The CDR3 loop is CASSQEPSSVEQYF. The CDR3 nucleotides are TGCGCCAGCAGCCAAGAACCATCCAGTGTCGAGCAGTACTTC.